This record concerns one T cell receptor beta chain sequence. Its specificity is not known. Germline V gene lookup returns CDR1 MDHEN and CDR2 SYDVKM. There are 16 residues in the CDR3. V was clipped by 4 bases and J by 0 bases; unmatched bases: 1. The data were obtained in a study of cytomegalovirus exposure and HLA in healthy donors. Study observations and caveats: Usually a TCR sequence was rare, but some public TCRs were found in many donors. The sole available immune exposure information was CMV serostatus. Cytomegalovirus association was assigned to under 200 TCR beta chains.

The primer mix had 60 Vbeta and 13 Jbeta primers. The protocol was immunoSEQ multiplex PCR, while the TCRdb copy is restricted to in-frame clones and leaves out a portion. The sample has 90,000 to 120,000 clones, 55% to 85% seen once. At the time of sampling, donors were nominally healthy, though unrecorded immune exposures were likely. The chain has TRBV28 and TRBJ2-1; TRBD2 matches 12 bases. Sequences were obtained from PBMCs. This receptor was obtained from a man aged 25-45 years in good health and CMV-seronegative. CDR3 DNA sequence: TGTGCCAGCAGTTCGACTAGCGGGAGCTCCTACAATGAGCAGTTCTTC. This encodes CASSSTSGSSYNEQFF.